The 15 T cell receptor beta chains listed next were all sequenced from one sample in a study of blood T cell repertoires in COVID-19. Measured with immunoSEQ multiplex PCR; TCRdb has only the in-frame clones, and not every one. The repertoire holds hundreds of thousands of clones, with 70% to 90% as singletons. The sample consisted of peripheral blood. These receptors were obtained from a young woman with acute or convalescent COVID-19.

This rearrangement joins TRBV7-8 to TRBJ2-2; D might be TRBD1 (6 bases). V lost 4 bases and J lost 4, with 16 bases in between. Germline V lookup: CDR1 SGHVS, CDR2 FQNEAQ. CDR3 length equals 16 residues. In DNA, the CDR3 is TGTGCCAGCAGCTACCCTCGGACAGTATCCACCGGGGAGCTGTTTTTT. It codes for CASSYPRTVSTGELFF. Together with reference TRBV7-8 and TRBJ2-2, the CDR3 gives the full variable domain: GAGVSQSPRYKVAKRGQDVALRCDPISGHVSLFWYQQALGQGPEFLTYFQNEAQLDKSGLPSDRFFAERPEGSVSTLKIQRTQQEDSAVYLCASSYPRTVSTGELFFGEGSRLTVL.

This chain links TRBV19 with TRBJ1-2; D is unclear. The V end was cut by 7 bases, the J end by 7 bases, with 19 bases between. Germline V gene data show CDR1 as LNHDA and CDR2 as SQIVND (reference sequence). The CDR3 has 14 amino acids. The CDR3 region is CASTSTAFPGGYTF. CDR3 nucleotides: TGTGCCAGTACCTCGACGGCCTTCCCGGGTGGCTACACCTTC.

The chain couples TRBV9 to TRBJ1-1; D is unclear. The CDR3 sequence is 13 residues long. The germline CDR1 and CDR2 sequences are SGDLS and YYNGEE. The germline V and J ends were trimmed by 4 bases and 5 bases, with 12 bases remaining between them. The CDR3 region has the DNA TGTGCCAGCAGCCTAGGTAGAGGGACTGAAGCTTTCTTT. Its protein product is CASSLGRGTEAFF.

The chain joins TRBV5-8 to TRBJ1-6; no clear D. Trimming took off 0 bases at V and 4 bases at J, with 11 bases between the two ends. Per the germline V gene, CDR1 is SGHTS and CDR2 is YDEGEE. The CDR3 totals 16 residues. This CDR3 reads CASSLARGIYNSPLHF. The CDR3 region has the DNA TGTGCCAGCAGCTTGGCCCGCGGAATTTATAATTCACCCCTCCACTTT. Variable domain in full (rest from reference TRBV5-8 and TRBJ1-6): EAGVTQSPTHLIKTRGQQATLRCSPISGHTSVYWYQQALGLGLQFLLWYDEGEERNRGNFPPRFSGRQFPNYSSELNVNALELEDSALYLCASSLARGIYNSPLHFGNGTRLTVT.

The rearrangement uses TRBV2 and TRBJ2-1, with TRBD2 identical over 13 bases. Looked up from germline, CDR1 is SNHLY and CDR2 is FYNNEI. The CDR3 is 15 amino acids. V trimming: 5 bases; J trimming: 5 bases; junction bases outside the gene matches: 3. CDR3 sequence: CASSQLAGGNNEQFF. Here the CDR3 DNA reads TGTGCCAGCAGTCAACTAGCGGGGGGGAACAATGAGCAGTTCTTC.

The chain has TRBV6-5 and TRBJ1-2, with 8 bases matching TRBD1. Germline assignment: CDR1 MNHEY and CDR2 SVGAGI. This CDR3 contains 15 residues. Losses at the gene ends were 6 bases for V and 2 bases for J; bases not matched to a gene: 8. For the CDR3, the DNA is TGTGCCAGCAGCGCACCGGACAGGGTGAACTATGGCTACACCTTC. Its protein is CASSAPDRVNYGYTF.

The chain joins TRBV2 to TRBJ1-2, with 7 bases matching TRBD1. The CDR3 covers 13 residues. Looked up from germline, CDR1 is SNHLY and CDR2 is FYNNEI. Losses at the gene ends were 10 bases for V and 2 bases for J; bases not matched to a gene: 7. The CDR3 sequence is CATSADRNYGYTF. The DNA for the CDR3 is TGTGCCACCAGCGCGGACAGGAACTATGGCTACACCTTC. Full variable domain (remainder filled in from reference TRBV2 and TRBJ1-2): EPEVTQTPSHQVTQMGQEVILRCVPISNHLYFYWYRQILGQKVEFLVSFYNNEISEKSEIFDDQFSVERPDGSNFTLKIRSTKLEDSAMYFCATSADRNYGYTFGSGTRLTVV.

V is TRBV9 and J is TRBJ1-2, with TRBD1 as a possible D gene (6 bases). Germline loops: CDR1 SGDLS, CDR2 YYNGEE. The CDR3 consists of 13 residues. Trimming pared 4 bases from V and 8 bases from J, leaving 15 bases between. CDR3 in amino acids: CASSLQGVGGYTF. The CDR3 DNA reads TGTGCCAGCAGCCTACAGGGAGTAGGAGGCTACACCTTC.

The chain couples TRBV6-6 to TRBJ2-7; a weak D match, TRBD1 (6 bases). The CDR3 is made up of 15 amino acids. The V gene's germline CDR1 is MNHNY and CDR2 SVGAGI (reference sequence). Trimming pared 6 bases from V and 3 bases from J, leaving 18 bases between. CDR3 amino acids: CASRVQGGESYEQYF. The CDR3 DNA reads TGTGCCAGCAGAGTACAGGGTGGGGAGAGCTACGAGCAGTACTTC.

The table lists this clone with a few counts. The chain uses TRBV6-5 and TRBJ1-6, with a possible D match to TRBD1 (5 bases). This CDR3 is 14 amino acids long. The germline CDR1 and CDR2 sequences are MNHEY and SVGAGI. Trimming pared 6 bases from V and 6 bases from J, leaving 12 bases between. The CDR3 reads CASSTGLSNSPLHF. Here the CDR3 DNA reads TGTGCCAGCAGCACGGGACTGAGTAATTCACCCCTCCACTTT.

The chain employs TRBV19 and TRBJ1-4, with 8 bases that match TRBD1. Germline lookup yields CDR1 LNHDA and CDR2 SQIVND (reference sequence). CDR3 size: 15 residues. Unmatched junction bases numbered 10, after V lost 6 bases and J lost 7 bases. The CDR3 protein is CASSPGQVLSEKLFF. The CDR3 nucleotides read TGTGCCAGTAGCCCGGGACAGGTTCTCTCTGAAAAACTGTTTTTT.

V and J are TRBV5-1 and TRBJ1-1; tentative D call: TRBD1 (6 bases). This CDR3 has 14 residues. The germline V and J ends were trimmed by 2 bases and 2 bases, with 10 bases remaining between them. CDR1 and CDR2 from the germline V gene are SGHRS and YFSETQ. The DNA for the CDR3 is TGCGCCAGCAGCTTCACAGGGATAAACACTGAAGCTTTCTTT. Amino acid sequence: CASSFTGINTEAFF.

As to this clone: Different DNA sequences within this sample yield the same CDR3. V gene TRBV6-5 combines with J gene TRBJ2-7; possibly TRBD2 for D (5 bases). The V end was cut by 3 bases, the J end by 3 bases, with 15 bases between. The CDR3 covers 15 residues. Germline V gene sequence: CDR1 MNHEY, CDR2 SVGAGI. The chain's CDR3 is CASSYEAGGSYEQYF. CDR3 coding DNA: TGTGCCAGCAGTTATGAGGCAGGTGGGAGCTACGAGCAGTACTTC.

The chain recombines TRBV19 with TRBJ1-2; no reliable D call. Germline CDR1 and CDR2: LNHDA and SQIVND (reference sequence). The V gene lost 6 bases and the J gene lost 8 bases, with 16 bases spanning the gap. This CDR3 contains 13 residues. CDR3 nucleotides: TGTGCCAGTAGGCAGACCGGGAGAGGGGGCTACACCTTC. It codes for CASRQTGRGGYTF.

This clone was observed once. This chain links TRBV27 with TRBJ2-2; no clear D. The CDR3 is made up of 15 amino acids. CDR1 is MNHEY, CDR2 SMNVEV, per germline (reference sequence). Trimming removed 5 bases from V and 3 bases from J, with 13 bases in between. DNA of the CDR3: TGTGCCAGCAGTCCGTACTACGACGACACCGGGGAGCTGTTTTTT. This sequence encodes CASSPYYDDTGELFF.